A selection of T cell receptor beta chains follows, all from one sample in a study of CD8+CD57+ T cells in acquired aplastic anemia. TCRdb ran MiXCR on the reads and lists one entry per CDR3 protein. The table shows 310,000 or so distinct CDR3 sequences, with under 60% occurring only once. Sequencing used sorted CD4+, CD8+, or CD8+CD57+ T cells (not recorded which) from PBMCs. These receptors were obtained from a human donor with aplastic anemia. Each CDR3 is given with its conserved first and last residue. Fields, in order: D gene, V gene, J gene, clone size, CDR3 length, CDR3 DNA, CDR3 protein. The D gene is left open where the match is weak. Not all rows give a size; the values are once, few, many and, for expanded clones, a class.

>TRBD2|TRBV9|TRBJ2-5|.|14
TGTGCCAGCAGCCCGACTAGCGGGAGTCTGACCCAGTACTTC
CASSPTSGSLTQYF
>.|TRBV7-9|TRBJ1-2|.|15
TGTGCCAGCAGCAATGACTGGCTTACTAACTATGGCTACACCTTC
CASSNDWLTNYGYTF
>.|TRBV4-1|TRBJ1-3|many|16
TGCGCCAGCAGCCGATGGACAGATCTAACAGGAAACACCATATATTTT
CASSRWTDLTGNTIYF
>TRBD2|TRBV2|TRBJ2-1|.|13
TGTGCCAGCAGTGTGACTAGCGGGATAGGGCAGTTCTTC
CASSVTSGIGQFF
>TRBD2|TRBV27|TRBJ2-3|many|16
TGTGCCAGCAGTTCTGTGGCGGGAGGGCCTGGGGATACGCAGTATTTT
CASSSVAGGPGDTQYF
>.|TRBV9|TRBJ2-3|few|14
TGTGCCAGCAGCGTAGTAGGCACCACAGATACGCAGTATTTT
CASSVVGTTDTQYF
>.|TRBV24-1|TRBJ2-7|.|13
TGTGCCACCAGTGCTTTGAACAGCTACGAGCAGTACTTC
CATSALNSYEQYF
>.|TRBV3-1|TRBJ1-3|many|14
TGTGCCAGCAGCCAAATCCGTGGCGGGGACACCATATATTTT
CASSQIRGGDTIYF
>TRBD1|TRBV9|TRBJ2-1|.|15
TGTGCCAGCAGCGGTGGACAGGGGATATACAATGAGCAGTTCTTC
CASSGGQGIYNEQFF
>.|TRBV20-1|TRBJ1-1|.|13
TGCAGTGCTACCCCCGGGGGCACAACTGAAGCTTTCTTT
CSATPGGTTEAFF
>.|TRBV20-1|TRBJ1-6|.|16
TGCAGTCCCAGAGCGGAGAGAAAGGGGACCAATTCACCCCTCCACTTT
CSPRAERKGTNSPLHF
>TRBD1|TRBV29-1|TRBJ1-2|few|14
TGCAGCGTTGACGGACAGGGAGGGTGGTATGGCTACACCTTC
CSVDGQGGWYGYTF
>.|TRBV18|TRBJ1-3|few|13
TGTGCCAGCTTCCCTGATCCCTCAAACACCATATATTTT
CASFPDPSNTIYF
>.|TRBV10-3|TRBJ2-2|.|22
.
CAISGVYGEKLFFGSGDGELFF
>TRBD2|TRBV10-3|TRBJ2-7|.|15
TGTGCCATCAGTGCCAAGACTAGCGGGAGGAGCGAGCAGTACTTC
CAISAKTSGRSEQYF
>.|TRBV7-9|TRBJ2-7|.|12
TGTGCCAGCAGCTTAGGCGGGACCGAGCAGTACTTC
CASSLGGTEQYF
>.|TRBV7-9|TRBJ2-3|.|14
TGTGCCAGCAGCTTAGAGTGGGTTGTAGATACGCAGTATTTT
CASSLEWVVDTQYF